This T cell receptor beta chain emerged from a study of a mutant IDH1 vaccine in newly diagnosed glioma. Some clones are missing from TCRdb's copy, which holds only in-frame ones; the method was immunoSEQ multiplex PCR. The sample records roughly 84,000 clones, roughly 82% being singletons. V was clipped by 1 base and J by 5 bases, with 10 bases between them. This CDR3 comprises 14 residues. Germline CDR1 is SGHDT and CDR2 is YYEEEE. The time point denotes: baseline, week 1 (first vaccination visit). Treatment described: pre-vaccination baseline after standard-of-care therapy. This receptor was obtained from a man aged 40-50 years with glioma. Some clones in this sample may be carry-over from other donors' samples. The V gene is TRBV5-6, the J gene TRBJ1-5; D is undetermined. The specimen comprised PBMCs, sampled from a glioma patient treated with radiotherapy, temozolomide or both. This chain's CDR3 is CASSLYGTYQPQHF. CDR3 nucleotides: TGTGCCAGCAGCTTGTACGGCACCTATCAGCCCCAGCATTTT.